The 10 T cell receptor beta chains below were found in one sample sequenced in a study of T cell repertoires in cytomegalovirus infection. Each CDR3 protein gets one entry after TCRdb re-called the reads with MiXCR. This table holds over 250,000 distinct CDR3 sequences, approximately 22% found once. No antigen has been assigned to these receptors. The sequences come from cultured PBMCs, collected from culture after CMV antigen stimulation. The receptors stem from a human donor in good health (CMV status not recorded). Some clones in this sample may be carry-over from other donors' samples.

This clonotype was seen a handful of times. The chain uses TRBV6-2 or TRBV6-3 and TRBJ2-1; 9 nucleotides line up with TRBD1. The CDR3 spans 17 residues. V was clipped by 7 bases and J by 4 bases; unmatched bases: 14. Germline V CDR1 and CDR2: MNHEY, SVGEGT. CDR3: CASTQQGAGQRYNEQFF. CDR3 coding DNA: TGTGCCAGCACCCAACAGGGGGCAGGTCAAAGATACAATGAGCAGTTCTTC.

CDR3 nucleotide sequence: TGTGCCACCAGTGACCGGACGGAGCTGAACTATGGCTACACCTTC. Its translation is CATSDRTELNYGYTF. V is TRBV24-1 and J is TRBJ1-2; D remains unclear. The CDR3 has 15 residues. Trimming took off 4 bases at V and 2 bases at J, with 13 bases between the two ends. CDR1 and CDR2 (germline): KGHDR, SFDVKD.

This clonotype was detected a few times. The chain is built from TRBV12-3 or TRBV12-4 and TRBJ1-2; TRBD1 matches at 9 bases. V trimming: 3 bases; J trimming: 8 bases; junction bases outside the gene matches: 7. The CDR3 is made up of 14 amino acids. In nucleotides, the CDR3 is TGTGCCAGCAGTTTGCAGAGACAGGGGGTCGGCTACACCTTC. This gives the protein CASSLQRQGVGYTF.

This clonotype was found a few times. CDR3 sequence reads: CASSDPGLIYEQYF. CDR3 DNA sequence: TGTGCCAGCAGTGACCCGGGACTGATTTACGAGCAGTACTTC. The chain joins TRBV6-1 to TRBJ2-7, with a weak D call TRBD2 (6 bases). This CDR3 contains 14 residues. The germline CDR1 and CDR2 sequences are MNHNS and SASEGT. V gave up 3 bases and J gave up 4 bases, with 13 bases separating them.

This clonotype was seen once. The V gene is TRBV30, the J gene TRBJ2-3; 9 bases align to TRBD2. This CDR3 has 13 residues. The ends lost 0 bases at V and 6 bases at J; junction bases unmatched: 1. Germline CDR1 and CDR2: GTSNPN and SVGIG (reference sequence). CDR3 sequence reads: CAWSVAGGDTQYF. DNA of the CDR3: TGTGCCTGGAGTGTAGCGGGAGGCGATACGCAGTATTTT. Full variable domain (rest looked up from reference TRBV30 and TRBJ2-3): SQTIHQWPATLVQPVGSPLSLECTVEGTSNPNLYWYRQAAGRGLQLLFYSVGIGQISSEVPQNLSASRPQDRQFILSSKKLLLSDSGFYLCAWSVAGGDTQYFGPGTRLTVL.

V gene TRBV25-1 combines with J gene TRBJ1-4; D might be TRBD1 (5 bases). The CDR3 is 16 residues long. Germline V gives CDR1 MGHDK, CDR2 SYGVNS. V was clipped by 3 bases and J by 5 bases, with 16 bases between them. The CDR3 region is CASSEGLDTMNEKLFF. The CDR3 nucleotides read TGTGCCAGCAGTGAGGGACTGGACACGATGAATGAAAAACTGTTTTTT.

This chain joins TRBV27 and TRBJ2-2, with D perhaps TRBD2 (5 bases). The germline gives CDR1 MNHEY, CDR2 SMNVEV (reference sequence). The CDR3 loop spans 13 amino acids. Trimming took off 2 bases at V and 6 bases at J, with 7 bases between the two ends. CDR3 sequence reads: CASSLISAGELFF. DNA for the CDR3: TGTGCCAGCAGTTTAATTAGCGCCGGGGAGCTGTTTTTT.

V and J are TRBV6-5 and TRBJ2-5; 9 bases match TRBD1. With 2 bases clipped from V and 5 bases from J, the junction kept 3 bases outside the gene matches. This CDR3 region has 14 residues. CDR1 is MNHEY, CDR2 SVGAGI, per germline. This CDR3 reads CASSYGTGFETQYF. The DNA of the CDR3 is TGTGCCAGCAGTTACGGGACAGGGTTCGAGACCCAGTACTTC.

This clonotype was picked up a small number of times. The chain recombines TRBV29-1 with TRBJ2-3; no clear D gene. Trimming shortened V by 0 bases and J by 0 bases, and 13 bases separated the two germline ends. The CDR3 spans 16 residues. Germline lookup yields CDR1 SQVTM and CDR2 ANQGSEA. Written as DNA, the CDR3 is TGCAGCGTTGAAGATGAAACTCGCGCTAGCACAGATACGCAGTATTTT. This sequence encodes CSVEDETRASTDTQYF.

The sample holds many counts of this clonotype. The chain recombines TRBV7-2 with TRBJ2-3; D call uncertain. V lost 8 bases and J 6 bases, leaving 15 bases between the germline ends. Germline CDR1 reads SGHTA; CDR2 reads FQGNSA. The CDR3 spans 13 residues. The CDR3 region is CASGTSLTDTQYF. The CDR3, as DNA: TGTGCCAGCGGAACAAGTCTCACGGATACGCAGTATTTT.